This entry features one T cell receptor (beta chain) sequence. Clones were sequenced by immunoSEQ multiplex PCR, and TCRdb holds only the in-frame ones, with some missing. The repertoire holds 80,000 to 100,000 clones, 75% to 85% seen once, with about 24% in the top ten. The V gene lost 3 bases and the J gene lost 6 bases, with 8 bases spanning the gap. The germline CDR1 and CDR2 sequences are SQVTM and ANQGSEA. The CDR3 has 11 residues. The data are from a study of blood T cell repertoires in COVID-19. The origin of this receptor is a man between 65 and 85 years old with acute or convalescent COVID-19. Sequenced: peripheral blood. The chain joins TRBV29-1 to TRBJ1-2, with D perhaps TRBD1 (5 bases). CDR3 DNA sequence: TGCAGCGTTGACAGGGTGAATGGCTACACCTTC. Translation gives CSVDRVNGYTF.